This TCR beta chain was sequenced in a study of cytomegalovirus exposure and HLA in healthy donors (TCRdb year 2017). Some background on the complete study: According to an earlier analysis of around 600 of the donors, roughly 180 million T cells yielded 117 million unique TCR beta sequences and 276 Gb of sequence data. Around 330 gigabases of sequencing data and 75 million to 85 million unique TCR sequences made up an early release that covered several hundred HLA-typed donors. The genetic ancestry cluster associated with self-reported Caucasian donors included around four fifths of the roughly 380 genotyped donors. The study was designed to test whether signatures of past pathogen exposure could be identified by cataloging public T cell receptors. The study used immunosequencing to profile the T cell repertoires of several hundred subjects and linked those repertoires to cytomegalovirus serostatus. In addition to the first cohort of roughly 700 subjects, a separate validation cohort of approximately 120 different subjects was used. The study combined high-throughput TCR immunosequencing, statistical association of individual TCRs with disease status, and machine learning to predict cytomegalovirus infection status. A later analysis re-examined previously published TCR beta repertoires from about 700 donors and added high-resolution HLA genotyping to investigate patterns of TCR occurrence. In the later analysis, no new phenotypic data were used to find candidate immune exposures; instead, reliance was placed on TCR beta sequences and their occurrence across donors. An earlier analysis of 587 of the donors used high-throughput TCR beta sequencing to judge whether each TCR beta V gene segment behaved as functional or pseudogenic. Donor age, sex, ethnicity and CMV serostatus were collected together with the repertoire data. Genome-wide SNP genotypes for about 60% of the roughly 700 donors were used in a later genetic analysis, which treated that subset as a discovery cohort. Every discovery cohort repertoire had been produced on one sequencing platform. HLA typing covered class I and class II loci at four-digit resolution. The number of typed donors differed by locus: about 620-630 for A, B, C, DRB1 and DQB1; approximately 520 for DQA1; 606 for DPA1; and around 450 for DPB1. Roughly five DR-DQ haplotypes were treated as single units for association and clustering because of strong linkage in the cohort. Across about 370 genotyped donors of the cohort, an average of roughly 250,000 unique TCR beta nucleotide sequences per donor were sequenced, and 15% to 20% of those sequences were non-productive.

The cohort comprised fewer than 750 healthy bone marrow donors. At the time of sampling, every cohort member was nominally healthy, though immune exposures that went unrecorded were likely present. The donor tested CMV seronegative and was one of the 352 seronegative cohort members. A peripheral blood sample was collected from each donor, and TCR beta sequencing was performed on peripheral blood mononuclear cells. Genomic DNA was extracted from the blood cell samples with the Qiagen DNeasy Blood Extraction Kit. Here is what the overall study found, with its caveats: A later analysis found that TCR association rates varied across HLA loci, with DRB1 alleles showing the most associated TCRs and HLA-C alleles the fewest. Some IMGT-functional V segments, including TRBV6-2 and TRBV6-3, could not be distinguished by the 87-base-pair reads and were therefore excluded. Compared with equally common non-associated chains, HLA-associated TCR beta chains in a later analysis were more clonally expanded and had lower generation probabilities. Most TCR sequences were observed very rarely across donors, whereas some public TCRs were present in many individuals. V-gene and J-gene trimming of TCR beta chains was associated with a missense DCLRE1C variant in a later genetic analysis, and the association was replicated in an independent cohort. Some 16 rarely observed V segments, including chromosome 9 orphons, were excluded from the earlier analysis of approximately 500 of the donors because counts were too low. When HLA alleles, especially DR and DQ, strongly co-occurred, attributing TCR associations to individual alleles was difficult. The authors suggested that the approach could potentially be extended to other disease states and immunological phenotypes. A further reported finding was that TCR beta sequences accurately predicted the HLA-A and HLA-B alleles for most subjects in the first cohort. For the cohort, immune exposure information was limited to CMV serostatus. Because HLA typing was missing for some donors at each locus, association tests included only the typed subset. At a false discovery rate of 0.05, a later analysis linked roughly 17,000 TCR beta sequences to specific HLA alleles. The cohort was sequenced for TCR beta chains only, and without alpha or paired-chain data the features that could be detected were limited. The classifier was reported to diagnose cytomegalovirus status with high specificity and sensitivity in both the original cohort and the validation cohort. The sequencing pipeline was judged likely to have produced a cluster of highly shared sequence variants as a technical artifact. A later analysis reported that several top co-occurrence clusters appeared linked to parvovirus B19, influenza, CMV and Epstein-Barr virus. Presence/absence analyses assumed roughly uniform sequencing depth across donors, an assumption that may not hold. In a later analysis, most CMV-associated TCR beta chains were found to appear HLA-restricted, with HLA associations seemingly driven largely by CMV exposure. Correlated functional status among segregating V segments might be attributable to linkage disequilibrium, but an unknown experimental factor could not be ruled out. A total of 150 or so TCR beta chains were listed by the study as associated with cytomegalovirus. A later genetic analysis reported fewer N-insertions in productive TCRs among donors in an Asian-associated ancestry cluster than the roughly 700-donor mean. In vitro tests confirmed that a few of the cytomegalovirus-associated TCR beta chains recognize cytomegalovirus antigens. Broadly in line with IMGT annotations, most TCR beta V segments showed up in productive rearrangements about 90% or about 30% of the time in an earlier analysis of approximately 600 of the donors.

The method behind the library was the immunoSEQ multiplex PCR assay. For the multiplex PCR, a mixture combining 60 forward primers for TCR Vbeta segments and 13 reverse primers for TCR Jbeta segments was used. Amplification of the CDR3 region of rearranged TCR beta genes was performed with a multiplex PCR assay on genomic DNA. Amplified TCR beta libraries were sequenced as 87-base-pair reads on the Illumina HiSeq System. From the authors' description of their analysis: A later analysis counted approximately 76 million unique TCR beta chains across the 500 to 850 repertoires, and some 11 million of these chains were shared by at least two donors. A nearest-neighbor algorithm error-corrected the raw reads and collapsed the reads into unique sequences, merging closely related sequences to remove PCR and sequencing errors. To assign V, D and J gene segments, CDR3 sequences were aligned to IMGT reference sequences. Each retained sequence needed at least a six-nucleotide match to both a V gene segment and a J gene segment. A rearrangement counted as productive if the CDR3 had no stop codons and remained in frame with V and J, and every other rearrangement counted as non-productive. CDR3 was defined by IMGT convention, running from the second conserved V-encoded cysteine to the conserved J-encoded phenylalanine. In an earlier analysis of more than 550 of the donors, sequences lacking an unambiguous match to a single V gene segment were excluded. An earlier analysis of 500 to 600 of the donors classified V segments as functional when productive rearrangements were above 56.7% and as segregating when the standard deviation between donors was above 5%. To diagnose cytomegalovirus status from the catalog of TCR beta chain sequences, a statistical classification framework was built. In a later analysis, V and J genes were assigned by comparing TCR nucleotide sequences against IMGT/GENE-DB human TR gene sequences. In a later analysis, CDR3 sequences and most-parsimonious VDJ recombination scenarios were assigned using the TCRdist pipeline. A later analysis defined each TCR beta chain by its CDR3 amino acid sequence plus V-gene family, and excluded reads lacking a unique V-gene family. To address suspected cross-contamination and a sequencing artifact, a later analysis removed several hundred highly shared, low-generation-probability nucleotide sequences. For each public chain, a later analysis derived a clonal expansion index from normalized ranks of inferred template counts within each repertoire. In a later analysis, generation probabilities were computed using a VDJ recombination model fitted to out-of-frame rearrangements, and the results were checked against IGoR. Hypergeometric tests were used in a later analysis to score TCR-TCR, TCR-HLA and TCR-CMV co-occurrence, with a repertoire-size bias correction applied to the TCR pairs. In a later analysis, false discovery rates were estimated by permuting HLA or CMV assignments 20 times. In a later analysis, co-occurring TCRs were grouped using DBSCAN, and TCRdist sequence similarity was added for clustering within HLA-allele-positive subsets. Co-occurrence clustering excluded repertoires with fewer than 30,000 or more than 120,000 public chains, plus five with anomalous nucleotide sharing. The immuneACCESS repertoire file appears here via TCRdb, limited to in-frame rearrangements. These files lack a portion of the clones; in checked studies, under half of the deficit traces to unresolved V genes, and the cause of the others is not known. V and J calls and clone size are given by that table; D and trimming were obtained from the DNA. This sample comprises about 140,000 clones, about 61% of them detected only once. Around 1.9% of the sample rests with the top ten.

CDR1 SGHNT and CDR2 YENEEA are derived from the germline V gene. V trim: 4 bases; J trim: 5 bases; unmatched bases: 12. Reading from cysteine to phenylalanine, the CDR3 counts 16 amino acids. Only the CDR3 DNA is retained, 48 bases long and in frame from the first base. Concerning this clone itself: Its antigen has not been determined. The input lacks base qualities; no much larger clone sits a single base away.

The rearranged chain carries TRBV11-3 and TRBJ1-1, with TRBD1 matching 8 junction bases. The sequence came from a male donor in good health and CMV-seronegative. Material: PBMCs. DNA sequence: TGTGCCAGCAGCTCACGGTTCCAGGGGGCTGGGACTGAAGCTTTCTTT. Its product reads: CASSSRFQGAGTEAFF.